The 17 T cell receptor beta chains listed next were all sequenced from one sample in a study of blood T cell repertoires in COVID-19. The table came from immunoSEQ multiplex PCR; TCRdb's copy has only in-frame clones and leaves some out. The table has approximately 150,000 clones, approximately 85% seen once; the top ten hold 0.8% to 1.2%. The source material was peripheral blood. The receptors here all came from a man aged 35 to 55 with acute or convalescent COVID-19.

The CDR3 nucleotides read TGCAGCGTTGATGGGGGGGATGGCTACACCTTC. Translated: CSVDGGDGYTF. The chain has TRBV29-1 and TRBJ1-2; TRBD1 is a possible D gene (5 bases). V lost 3 bases and J 6 bases, leaving 8 bases between the germline ends. The CDR3 has 11 amino acids. Germline CDR1 SQVTM, CDR2 ANQGSEA. The full variable domain, its missing parts supplied by reference TRBV29-1 and TRBJ1-2, is SAVISQKPSRDICQRGTSLTIQCQVDSQVTMMFWYRQQPGQSLTLIATANQGSEATYESGFVIDKFPISRPNLTFSTLTVSNMSPEDSSIYLCSVDGGDGYTFGSGTRLTVV.

V gene TRBV27 combines with J gene TRBJ2-1; the match to TRBD1 covers 7 bases. The germline CDR1 and CDR2 sequences are MNHEY and SMNVEV (reference sequence). Trimming cost V 6 bases and J 0 bases; bases outside gene matches: 2. CDR3 size: 14 residues. The CDR3 nucleotides are TGTGCCAGCAGCTGGGACAGCTCCTACAATGAGCAGTTCTTC. This encodes CASSWDSSYNEQFF.

The V call is TRBV6-5, the J call TRBJ2-1; D is possibly TRBD1 (5 bases). Trimming cost V 6 bases and J 0 bases, with 9 bases left between them. CDR1 MNHEY and CDR2 SVGAGI come from the germline V gene. This CDR3 is 14 amino acids long. CDR3 residues: CASSPDSSYNEQFF. As DNA, the CDR3 is TGTGCCAGCAGCCCCGACAGCTCCTACAATGAGCAGTTCTTC.

The chain has TRBV7-2 and TRBJ1-2, with D hard to call. Germline V CDR1 and CDR2: SGHTA, FQGNSA. There are 12 residues in the CDR3. V dropped 0 bases and J dropped 5 bases, with 4 bases sitting between them. The DNA of the CDR3 is TGTGCCAGCAGCTTAGCTCGGTATGGCTACACCTTC. Its translation: CASSLARYGYTF.

The rearrangement uses TRBV29-1 and TRBJ2-3; 8 positions agree with TRBD1. The ends lost 4 bases at V and 5 bases at J; junction bases unmatched: 8. The CDR3 loop spans 14 amino acids. Germline V lookup: CDR1 SQVTM, CDR2 ANQGSEA. Written as DNA, the CDR3 is TGCAGCGTTGGAGGTCAGGGGGCTGGAGATACGCAGTATTTT. Protein sequence: CSVGGQGAGDTQYF.

The chain employs TRBV2 and TRBJ2-3; D gene uncertain. V shed 5 bases and J shed 8 bases, with 17 bases lying between them. CDR3 size: 14 residues. Germline CDR1 SNHLY, CDR2 FYNNEI. CDR3 region: CASSFSPYRSTQYF. In nucleotides, the CDR3 is TGTGCCAGCAGTTTTAGTCCCTACCGGAGTACGCAGTATTTT.

The chain joins TRBV2 to TRBJ1-2; D is unresolved. The germline V gene has CDR1 SNHLY and CDR2 FYNNEI. The CDR3 covers 12 residues. Trimming stripped 6 bases from V and 8 bases from J, with 13 bases between. CDR3 in DNA: TGTGCCAGCAGCGTAGGATCGCGGGGCTACACCTTC. It yields the protein CASSVGSRGYTF.

This clone was counted once. The CDR3 is CASGYGPLGEPQHF. In nucleotides, the CDR3 is TGTGCCAGCGGATACGGGCCCCTGGGAGAGCCCCAGCATTTT. This rearrangement joins TRBV2 to TRBJ1-5, with unresolved D. V lost 8 bases, J lost 8 bases, and 19 bases lay in between. There are 14 residues in the CDR3. CDR1 and CDR2 (germline): SNHLY, FYNNEI.

The rearrangement uses TRBV7-2 and TRBJ1-5; a weak D match, TRBD1 (6 bases). Germline CDR1 reads SGHTA; CDR2 reads FQGNSA. V was pared by 7 bases and J by 5 bases, with 12 bases between. There are 13 residues in the CDR3. The CDR3 loop reads CASKPGVYQPQHF. The CDR3 region has the DNA TGTGCCAGCAAACCAGGGGTCTATCAGCCCCAGCATTTT.

V usage is TRBV29-1 and J usage is TRBJ2-7, with D perhaps TRBD2 (5 bases). Between the trimmed V and J ends, which lost 6 bases and 2 bases, there was a span of 17 bases. There are 14 residues in the CDR3. CDR1 and CDR2 from the germline V gene are SQVTM and ANQGSEA. CDR3 nucleotides: TGCAGCGTCGACTACCACCCCGGACCCTACGAGCAGTACTTC. Its translation: CSVDYHPGPYEQYF.

The chain uses TRBV5-1 and TRBJ2-2, with TRBD1 matching 7 bases. This CDR3 has 16 residues. Germline-derived CDR1 and CDR2 are SGHRS and YFSETQ. The V and J ends lost 4 bases and 0 bases, in that order; junction bases with no gene match: 6. The CDR3 reads CASSRDSFTNTGELFF. CDR3 nucleotide sequence: TGCGCCAGCAGCCGGGACAGTTTCACGAACACCGGGGAGCTGTTTTTT.

This clone was seen a single time. The CDR3 reads CASSSLVGGALYEQYF. The CDR3 nucleotides are TGTGCCAGCAGCTCCCTCGTGGGGGGGGCCCTCTACGAGCAGTACTTC. J is TRBJ2-7 and V is TRBV7-8, with a possible D match to TRBD2 (7 bases). V was pared by 4 bases and J by 3 bases, with 19 bases between. Germline lookup yields CDR1 SGHVS and CDR2 FQNEAQ. The CDR3 covers 16 residues.

The rearrangement uses TRBV19 and TRBJ2-5, with D perhaps matching TRBD2 (5 bases). There are 13 residues in the CDR3. V was pared by 1 base and J by 7 bases, with 10 bases between. CDR1 LNHDA and CDR2 SQIVND come from the germline V gene (reference sequence). The CDR3 region is CASSIGSRGTQYF. In DNA form, the CDR3 reads TGTGCCAGTAGTATAGGGTCACGGGGGACCCAGTACTTC.

This sequence joins TRBV11-2 and TRBJ1-1; D ambiguous. Germline V CDR1 and CDR2: SGHAT, FQNNGV. Trimming removed 0 bases from V and 1 base from J, with 9 bases in between. The CDR3 is 15 residues long. In DNA form, the CDR3 reads TGTGCCAGCAGCTTAGAGGGAGGGAAGAACACTGAAGCTTTCTTT. This sequence encodes CASSLEGGKNTEAFF.

V usage is TRBV2 and J usage is TRBJ1-6; 10 nucleotides agree with TRBD1. This CDR3 region has 14 residues. The V gene end was trimmed by 7 bases and the J gene end by 10 bases; junction bases not matched to a gene: 7. From germline, CDR1 is SNHLY and CDR2 FYNNEI. CDR3 coding DNA: TGTGCCAGCACCTTGGACAGGGGGAGGTCACCCCTCCACTTT. Its protein is CASTLDRGRSPLHF. Variable domain in full (rest from reference TRBV2 and TRBJ1-6): EPEVTQTPSHQVTQMGQEVILRCVPISNHLYFYWYRQILGQKVEFLVSFYNNEISEKSEIFDDQFSVERPDGSNFTLKIRSTKLEDSAMYFCASTLDRGRSPLHFGNGTRLTVT.

This chain connects TRBV9 to TRBJ2-2; D gene ambiguous. The CDR3 extends over 15 amino acids. The ends were cut back, 2 bases at V and 2 bases at J, with 10 bases in the middle. Germline lookup yields CDR1 SGDLS and CDR2 YYNGEE. CDR3 in amino acids: CASSVLEKNTGELFF. Written as DNA, the CDR3 is TGTGCCAGCAGCGTGTTAGAGAAAAACACCGGGGAGCTGTTTTTT.

This clone has more than one count but fewer than ten. V is TRBV20-1 and J is TRBJ1-2; D gene uncertain. CDR1 and CDR2 (germline): DFQATT, SNEGSKA (reference sequence). The CDR3 extends over 11 amino acids. The V end was cut by 0 bases, the J end by 7 bases, with 6 bases between. The CDR3 loop is CSARERSGYTF. The CDR3 bases are TGCAGTGCTAGAGAGAGGAGTGGCTACACCTTC.